These T cell receptor beta chains were read from a single sample in a study of cytomegalovirus exposure and HLA in healthy donors. The protocol was immunoSEQ multiplex PCR, while the TCRdb copy is restricted to in-frame clones and leaves out a portion. The table lists roughly 150,000 clones, 85% of them singletons. Sequenced sample: PBMCs. The origin of the receptors is a man aged 25 to 45 in good health and CMV-seropositive. CDR3s include the opening cysteine and the closing phenylalanine or tryptophan.

>TRBJ1-5|TRBV9
CASSPGQFNQPQHF
>TRBJ2-7|TRBV11-2
CASSLALATYEQYF
>TRBJ1-2|TRBV9
CASSVRGEGYTF
>TRBJ1-4|TRBV5-8
CASSLPGMEEKLFF
>TRBJ1-3|TRBV30
CAWSLGQGFGNTIYF
>TRBJ2-7|TRBV11-2
CASTAGGPGPGREQYF
>TRBJ1-4|TRBV6-1
CASSRQGANEKLFF
>TRBJ1-5|TRBV2
CASDKGDRRNQPQHF
>TRBJ2-3|TRBV4-1
CASSQGGQRITDTQYF
>TRBJ2-2|TRBV5-1
CASSSDSNTGELFF
>TRBJ1-1|TRBV19
CASSTTGVLEAFF
>TRBJ2-7|TRBV7-2
CASSLGGQGAAYEQYF
>TRBJ1-1|TRBV10-3
CAISGTGGNTEAFF
>TRBJ2-5|TRBV5-6
CASSSGQGAETQYF
>TRBJ2-5|TRBV2
CASSGLYEEGRETQYF
>TRBJ1-2|TRBV7-9
CASSSPEYGYTF
>TRBJ2-5|TRBV19
CASNNLGARGETQYF
>TRBJ2-7|TRBV5-4
CASSGPPSGARNEQYF
>TRBJ2-5|TRBV9
CASSVAGASAQETQYF
>TRBJ2-1|TRBV6-4
CASSDSSGSYNEQFF
>TRBJ2-7|TRBV7-3
CASSADREYEQYF
>TRBJ2-7|TRBV4-1
CASSQEAGGSYEQYF
>TRBJ2-6|TRBV27
CASRDRPSGANVLTF
>TRBJ2-7|TRBV9
CASSVAGGLSYEQYF
>TRBJ1-2|TRBV5-1
CASSLGQIEYGYTF
>TRBJ2-7|TRBV6-5
CASSYRTQYEQYF
>TRBJ2-7|TRBV28
CASRVWGTGQYEQYF
>TRBJ2-5|TRBV13
CASSSVRGSAGETQYF
>TRBJ2-7|TRBV6-1
CASSVPGQGAYEQYF
>TRBJ1-5|TRBV30
CAWSVRTGFVGAQPQHF
>TRBJ1-3|TRBV6-1
CASSKTHSSGNTIYF
>TRBJ2-7|TRBV18
CASSPLGGSEQYF
>TRBJ2-7|TRBV5-4
CASSLGGTGGVVEQYF
>TRBJ2-3|TRBV5-1
CASSLAWTSGGTDTQYF
>TRBJ1-1|TRBV5-4
CASSLASNTEAFF
>TRBJ2-7|TRBV14
CASSQELGQPQYF
>TRBJ1-5|TRBV30
CAWSAGVGQPQHF
>TRBJ2-5|TRBV12-5
CASGAPDRSHAETQYF
>TRBJ2-3|TRBV29-1
CSVNRGRTDTQYF
>TRBJ1-3|TRBV4-1
CASSLTAFSGNTIYF
>TRBJ2-5|TRBV25-1
CASSEGVGQGVLETQYF
>TRBJ2-3|TRBV27
CASSLTSEKPTDTQYF
>TRBJ1-3|TRBV30
CAWSRRGGNTIYF